This T cell receptor (beta chain) was captured in a study of blood T cell repertoires in COVID-19. At the level of the study: Whether acute or convalescent, the COVID-19 samples came from the United States, Italy and Spain. PBMCs, B-cell-depleted T cells, or T cells provided the cDNA or gDNA that made up the material.

As processed by the authors: Quantification of nucleated cells was approximated via reference gene primer amplification. Only in-frame clones appear in the TCRdb table, and some are missing; sequencing was by immunoSEQ multiplex PCR. The V and J calls and clone size were taken over from that table, and D and trimming were inferred from the DNA. The data hold fewer than 150,000 clones, with 80% to 90% observed a single time. This clone came up a few times. The CDR3 contains 13 residues. Germline lookup yields CDR1 GTSNPN and CDR2 SVGIG (reference sequence). The J segment lost 4 bases and the V segment lost 3 bases, leaving 5 bases of the junction unmatched.

The sequence was obtained from a woman between 35 and 50 years old with acute or convalescent COVID-19. The rearrangement uses TRBV30 and TRBJ2-7, with TRBD1 matching 8 bases. Sequences were obtained from peripheral blood. The CDR3 loop reads CAWRGTGEYEQYF. The CDR3 DNA follows: TGTGCCTGGAGAGGGACAGGCGAGTACGAGCAGTACTTC.